This T cell receptor beta chain emerged from a study of control samples from healthy donors and cancer patients. Generated by immunoSEQ multiplex PCR, the TCRdb table keeps only in-frame clones and is missing some. The sample lists 150,000 to 200,000 clones; roughly 89% were seen once. Germline CDR1 MNHEY, CDR2 SMNVEV (reference sequence). This CDR3 spans 14 amino acids. Trimming shortened V by 3 bases and J by 4 bases, and 13 bases separated the two germline ends. This clonotype originated in a man in his thirties or forties in good health. V is TRBV27 and J is TRBJ2-7; D is possibly TRBD1 (5 bases). The sample was blood. The CDR3 DNA reads TGTGCCAGCAGTTTTTCCAAGACAGAGTACGAGCAGTACTTC. Protein product: CASSFSKTEYEQYF.